The 13 T cell receptor beta chains in this list originate from one sample, sequenced in a study of blood T cell repertoires in COVID-19. Clones were read by immunoSEQ multiplex PCR, and TCRdb kept only the in-frame ones, dropping some. The sample lists about 50,000 clones, 75% to 85% occurring once. Specimen: peripheral blood. The receptors here all came from a woman aged 55-70 years with acute or convalescent COVID-19.

The V and J genes are TRBV25-1 and TRBJ1-5, with D uncertain. The CDR3 loop spans 16 amino acids. Trimming took 1 base from V and 0 from J, leaving 10 bases between them. Germline V CDR1 and CDR2: MGHDK, SYGVNS. The DNA of the CDR3 is TGTGCCAGCAGTGAATCGGGAGCGTATAGCAATCAGCCCCAGCATTTT. Amino acids: CASSESGAYSNQPQHF.

This clone has a handful of counts. The J gene is TRBJ2-3, the V gene TRBV2; 7 positions match TRBD2. Per the germline V gene, CDR1 is SNHLY and CDR2 is FYNNEI. J gave up 3 bases and V 4 bases, and 4 bases lay outside the gene matches. CDR3 length: 14 residues. The CDR3 nucleotides are TGTGCCAGCAGTGCTAGCGGAACAACAGATACGCAGTATTTT. Translation: CASSASGTTDTQYF.

This clone was seen only once. This chain connects TRBV3-1 (or the pseudogene TRBV3-2) to TRBJ2-7; TRBD1 matches 11 bases. From germline, CDR1 is LGHDT and CDR2 YNNKEL (reference sequence). This CDR3 spans 15 amino acids. Germline trimming cut 4 bases from V and 2 bases from J; bases unmatched to any gene: 4. CDR3 in amino acids: CASSPGTGGTYEQYF. CDR3 in DNA: TGTGCCAGCAGCCCCGGGACAGGGGGGACCTACGAGCAGTACTTC.

In its sample, this clone was seen once. V and J are TRBV9 and TRBJ1-1; D ambiguous. The V gene lost 0 bases and the J gene lost 5 bases, with 11 bases spanning the gap. The CDR3 length is 14 residues. CDR1 and CDR2 from the germline V gene are SGDLS and YYNGEE. The CDR3 sequence: CASSVGFMETEAFF. CDR3 coding DNA: TGTGCCAGCAGCGTAGGATTTATGGAGACTGAAGCTTTCTTT.

This clone was seen once. The chain couples TRBV14 to TRBJ2-3, with TRBD1 matching over 9 bases. Germline CDR1 SGHDN, CDR2 FVKESK. The CDR3 consists of 18 residues. V shed 3 bases and J 0 bases; nucleotides not matched to a gene: 10. The CDR3 DNA follows: TGTGCCAGCAGCCAGACCCCGGGACAGGGTCTTAGCACAGATACGCAGTATTTT. It translates to CASSQTPGQGLSTDTQYF.

This chain connects TRBV5-6 to TRBJ2-7, with 7 bases aligning to TRBD1. Germline V gene sequence: CDR1 SGHDT, CDR2 YYEEEE. The CDR3 is 14 amino acids. The J segment lost 8 bases and the V segment lost 0 bases, leaving 8 bases of the junction unmatched. This CDR3 reads CASSLVGQKMQQYF. In nucleotides, the CDR3 is TGTGCCAGCAGCTTGGTGGGACAGAAGATGCAGCAGTACTTC.

The DNA for the CDR3 is TGTGCCAGCTCCAACGGGAGGGGGGGAAAGACAGATACGCAGTATTTT. This encodes CASSNGRGGKTDTQYF. The chain has TRBV5-8 and TRBJ2-3; 8 positions agree with TRBD2. J lost 3 bases, V lost 7 bases, and 13 bases had no gene match. This CDR3 comprises 16 residues. Germline V CDR1 and CDR2: SGHTS, YDEGEE.

CDR3 DNA sequence: TGCAGCGTTGGAGGACAGCTCGGACGCTACGAGCAGTACTTC. Its protein is CSVGGQLGRYEQYF. The chain links TRBV29-1 to TRBJ2-7; TRBD1 might be the D (6 bases). CDR3 size: 14 residues. Trimming pared 4 bases from V and 3 bases from J, leaving 16 bases between. CDR1 and CDR2 from the germline V gene are SQVTM and ANQGSEA.

This sequence joins TRBV6-5 and TRBJ2-5; TRBD2 is a possible D gene (6 bases). The germline V and J ends were trimmed by 5 bases and 6 bases, with 16 bases remaining between them. This CDR3 spans 14 amino acids. Per the germline V gene, CDR1 is MNHEY and CDR2 is SVGAGI. This CDR3 is CASSQTRPIKTQYF. CDR3 sequence (DNA): TGTGCCAGCAGTCAGACTAGACCGATAAAGACCCAGTACTTC.

The chain has TRBV4-2 and TRBJ2-5, with D possibly TRBD1 on 5 matching bases. The CDR3 spans 15 residues. Trimming cost V 0 bases and J 5 bases, with 13 bases left between them. CDR1 is LGHNA, CDR2 YNFKEQ, per germline. The CDR3 sequence is CASSQDGANRETQYF. CDR3 DNA: TGTGCCAGCAGCCAAGATGGGGCTAACCGGGAGACCCAGTACTTC.

V is TRBV5-5 and J is TRBJ1-3; D gene ambiguous. Germline V gene data show CDR1 as SGHKS and CDR2 as YYEKEE (reference sequence). The CDR3 is 13 residues long. V was clipped by 2 bases and J by 2 bases, with 5 bases between them. The CDR3 DNA reads as TGTGCCAGCAGCTTCGGTCCTGGAAACACCATATATTTT. Protein: CASSFGPGNTIYF. The full variable domain, rest sourced from reference TRBV5-5 and TRBJ1-3, is DAGVTQSPTHLIKTRGQQVTLRCSPISGHKSVSWYQQVLGQGPQFIFQYYEKEERGRGNFPDRFSARQFPNYSSELNVNALLLGDSALYLCASSFGPGNTIYFGEGSWLTVV.

The chain has TRBV2 and TRBJ2-7; 12 nucleotides agree with TRBD2. Germline V gene sequence: CDR1 SNHLY, CDR2 FYNNEI. The CDR3 is 13 residues long. V lost 6 bases, J lost 5 bases, and 2 bases stayed unmatched. Here the CDR3 DNA reads TGTGCCAGCAGGACTAGCGGGAGCAACGAGCAGTACTTC. Translated: CASRTSGSNEQYF. Filled out from reference TRBV2 and TRBJ2-7, the complete variable domain reads EPEVTQTPSHQVTQMGQEVILRCVPISNHLYFYWYRQILGQKVEFLVSFYNNEISEKSEIFDDQFSVERPDGSNFTLKIRSTKLEDSAMYFCASRTSGSNEQYFGPGTRLTVT.

This chain's CDR3 is CATSDFSRTFGYTF. The CDR3 region has the DNA TGTGCCACCAGTGATTTTTCACGTACTTTTGGCTACACCTTC. This chain uses TRBV24-1 with TRBJ1-2; D uncertain. V lost 1 base and J lost 7, with 12 bases in between. In germline, CDR1 is KGHDR, CDR2 SFDVKD. CDR3 size: 14 residues.